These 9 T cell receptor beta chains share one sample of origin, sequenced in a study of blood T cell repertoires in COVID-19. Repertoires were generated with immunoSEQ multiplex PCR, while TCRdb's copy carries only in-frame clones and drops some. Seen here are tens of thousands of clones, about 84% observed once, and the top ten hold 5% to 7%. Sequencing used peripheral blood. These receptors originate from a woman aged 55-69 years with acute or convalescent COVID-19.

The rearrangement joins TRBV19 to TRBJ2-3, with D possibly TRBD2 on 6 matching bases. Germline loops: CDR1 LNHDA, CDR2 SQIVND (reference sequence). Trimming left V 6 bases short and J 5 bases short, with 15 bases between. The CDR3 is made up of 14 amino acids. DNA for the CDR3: TGTGCCAGTAGCTCAGCGGGTCAGGGAGATACGCAGTATTTT. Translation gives CASSSAGQGDTQYF. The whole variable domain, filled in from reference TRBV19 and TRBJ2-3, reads DGGITQSPKYLFRKEGQNVTLSCEQNLNHDAMYWYRQDPGQGLRLIYYSQIVNDFQKGDIAEGYSVSREKKESFPLTVTSAQKNPTAFYLCASSSAGQGDTQYFGPGTRLTVL.

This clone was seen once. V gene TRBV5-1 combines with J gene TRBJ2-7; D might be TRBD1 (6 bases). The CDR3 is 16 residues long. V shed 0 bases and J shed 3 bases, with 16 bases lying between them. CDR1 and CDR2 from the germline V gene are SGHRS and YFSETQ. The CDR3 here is CASSLAQGRVGYEQYF. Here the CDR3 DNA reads TGCGCCAGCAGCTTGGCCCAGGGGCGAGTGGGCTACGAGCAGTACTTC.

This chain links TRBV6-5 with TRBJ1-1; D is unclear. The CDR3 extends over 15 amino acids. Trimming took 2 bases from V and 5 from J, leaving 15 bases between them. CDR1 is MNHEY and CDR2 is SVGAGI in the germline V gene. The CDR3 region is CASSYQLSWATEAFF. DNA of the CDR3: TGTGCCAGCAGTTACCAATTATCTTGGGCGACTGAAGCTTTCTTT.

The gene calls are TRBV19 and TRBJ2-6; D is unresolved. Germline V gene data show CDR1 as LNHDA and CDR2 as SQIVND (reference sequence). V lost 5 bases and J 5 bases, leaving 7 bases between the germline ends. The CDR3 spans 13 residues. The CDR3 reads CASSPDRANVLTF. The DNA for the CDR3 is TGTGCCAGTAGTCCTGACAGGGCCAACGTCCTGACTTTC.

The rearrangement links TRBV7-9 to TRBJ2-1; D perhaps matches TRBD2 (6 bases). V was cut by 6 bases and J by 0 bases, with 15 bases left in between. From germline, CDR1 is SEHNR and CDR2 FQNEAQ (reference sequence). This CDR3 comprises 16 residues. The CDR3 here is CASRSRSGSSYNEQFF. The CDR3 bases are TGTGCCAGCAGATCCCGTAGCGGCAGCTCCTACAATGAGCAGTTCTTC.

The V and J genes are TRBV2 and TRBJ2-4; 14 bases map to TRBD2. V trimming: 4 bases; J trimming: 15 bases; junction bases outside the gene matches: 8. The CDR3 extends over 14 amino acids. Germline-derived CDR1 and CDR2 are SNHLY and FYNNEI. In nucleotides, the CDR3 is TGTGCCAGCAGTGCCGGGACTAGCGGGGGAAGCCGGTACTTC. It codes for CASSAGTSGGSRYF.

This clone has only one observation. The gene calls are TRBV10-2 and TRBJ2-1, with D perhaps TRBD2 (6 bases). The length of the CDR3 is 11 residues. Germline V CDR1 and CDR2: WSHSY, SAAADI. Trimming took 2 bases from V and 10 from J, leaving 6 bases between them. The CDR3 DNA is TGCGCCAGCAGTGAGCGGGGGGAGCAGTTCTTC. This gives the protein CASSERGEQFF.

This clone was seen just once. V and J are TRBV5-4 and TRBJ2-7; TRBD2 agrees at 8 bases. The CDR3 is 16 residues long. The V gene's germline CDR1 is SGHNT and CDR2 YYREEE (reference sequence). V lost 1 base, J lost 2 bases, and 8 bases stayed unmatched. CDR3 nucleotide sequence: TGTGCCAGCAGCTTGTGGGGACCGGGACTAGCCTACGAGCAGTACTTC. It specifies CASSLWGPGLAYEQYF. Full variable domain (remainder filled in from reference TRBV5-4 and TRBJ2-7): ETGVTQSPTHLIKTRGQQVTLRCSSQSGHNTVSWYQQALGQGPQFIFQYYREEENGRGNFPPRFSGLQFPNYSSELNVNALELDDSALYLCASSLWGPGLAYEQYFGPGTRLTVT.

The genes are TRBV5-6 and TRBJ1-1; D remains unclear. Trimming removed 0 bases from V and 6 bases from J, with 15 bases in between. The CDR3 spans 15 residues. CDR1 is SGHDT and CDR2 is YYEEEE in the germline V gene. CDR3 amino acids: CASSLVPTSGSEAFF. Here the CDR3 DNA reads TGTGCCAGCAGCTTGGTTCCGACATCTGGCTCTGAAGCTTTCTTT.